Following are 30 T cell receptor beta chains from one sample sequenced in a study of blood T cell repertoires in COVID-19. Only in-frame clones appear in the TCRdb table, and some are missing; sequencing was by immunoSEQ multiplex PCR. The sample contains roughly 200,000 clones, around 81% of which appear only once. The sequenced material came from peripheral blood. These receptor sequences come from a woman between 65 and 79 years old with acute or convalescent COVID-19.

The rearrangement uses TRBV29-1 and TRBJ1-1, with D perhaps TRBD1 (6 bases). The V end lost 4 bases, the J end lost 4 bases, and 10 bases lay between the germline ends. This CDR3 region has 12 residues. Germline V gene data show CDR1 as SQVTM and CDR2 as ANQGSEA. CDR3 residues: CSVAGGATEAFF. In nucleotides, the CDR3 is TGCAGCGTTGCCGGGGGGGCCACTGAAGCTTTCTTT.

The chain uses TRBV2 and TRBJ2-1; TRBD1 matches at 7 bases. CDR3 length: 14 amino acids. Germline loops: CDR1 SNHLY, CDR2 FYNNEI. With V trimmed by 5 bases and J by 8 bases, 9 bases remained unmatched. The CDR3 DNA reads TGTGCCAGCAGTTCGACAGGGCTGCTGGATGAGCAGTTCTTC. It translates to CASSSTGLLDEQFF.

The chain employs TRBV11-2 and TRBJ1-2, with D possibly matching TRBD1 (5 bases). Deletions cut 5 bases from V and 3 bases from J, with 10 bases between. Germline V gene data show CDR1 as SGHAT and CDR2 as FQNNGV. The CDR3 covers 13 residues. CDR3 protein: CASSPAQDYGYTF. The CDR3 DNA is TGTGCCAGCAGCCCAGCACAGGACTATGGCTACACCTTC.

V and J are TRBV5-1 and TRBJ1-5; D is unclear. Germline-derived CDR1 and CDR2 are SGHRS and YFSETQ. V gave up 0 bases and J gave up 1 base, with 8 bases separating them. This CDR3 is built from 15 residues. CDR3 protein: CASSLDGRSNQPQHF. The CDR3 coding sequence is TGCGCCAGCAGCTTGGATGGCAGGAGCAATCAGCCCCAGCATTTT.

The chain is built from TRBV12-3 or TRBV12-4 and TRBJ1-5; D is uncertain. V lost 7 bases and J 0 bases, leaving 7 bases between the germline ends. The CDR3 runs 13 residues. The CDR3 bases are TGTGCCAGCACTGGAGTTAGCAATCAGCCCCAGCATTTT. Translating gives CASTGVSNQPQHF.

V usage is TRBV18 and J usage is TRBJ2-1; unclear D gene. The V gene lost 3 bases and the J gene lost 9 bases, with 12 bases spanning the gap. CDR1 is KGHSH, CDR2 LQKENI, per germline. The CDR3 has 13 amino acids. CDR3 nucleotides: TGTGCCAGCTCACCTAACCCTAGAAGTGAGCAGTTCTTC. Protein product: CASSPNPRSEQFF. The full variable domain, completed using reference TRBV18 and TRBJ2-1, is NAGVMQNPRHLVRRRGQEARLRCSPMKGHSHVYWYRQLPEEGLKFMVYLQKENIIDESGMPKERFSAEFPKEGPSILRIQQVVRGDSAAYFCASSPNPRSEQFFGPGTRLTVL.

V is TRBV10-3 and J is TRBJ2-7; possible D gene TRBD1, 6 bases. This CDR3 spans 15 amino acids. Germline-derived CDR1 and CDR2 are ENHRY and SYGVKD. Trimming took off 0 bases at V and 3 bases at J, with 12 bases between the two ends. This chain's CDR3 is CAISESNRADYEQYF. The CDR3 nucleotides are TGTGCCATCAGTGAGTCCAACAGGGCAGACTACGAGCAGTACTTC.

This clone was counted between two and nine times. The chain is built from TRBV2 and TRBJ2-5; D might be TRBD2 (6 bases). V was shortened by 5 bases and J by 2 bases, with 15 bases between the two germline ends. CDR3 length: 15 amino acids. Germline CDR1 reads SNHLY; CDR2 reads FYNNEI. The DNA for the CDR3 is TGTGCCAGCAGTCGTGGACTGGAGGGGCAAGAGACCCAGTACTTC. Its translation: CASSRGLEGQETQYF.

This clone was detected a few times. CDR3 in amino acids: CASSPRGNQPQHF. The CDR3, as DNA: TGTGCCAGCAGTCCGAGGGGGAACCAGCCCCAGCATTTT. The V call is TRBV6-5, the J call TRBJ1-5; a possible D gene is TRBD1 (6 bases). CDR1 is MNHEY and CDR2 is SVGAGI in the germline V gene. Trimming took 5 bases from V and 7 from J, leaving 12 bases between them. The CDR3 is 13 amino acids.

CDR3 nucleotides: TGTGCCAGTAGTCCCCAGGGACAGAACACTGAAGCTTTCTTT. It specifies CASSPQGQNTEAFF. The chain carries TRBV19 and TRBJ1-1; TRBD1 is a possible D gene (6 bases). Trimming took 5 bases from V and 1 from J, leaving 11 bases between them. CDR1 LNHDA and CDR2 SQIVND come from the germline V gene (reference sequence). The CDR3 totals 14 residues. Together with reference TRBV19 and TRBJ1-1, the CDR3 gives the full variable domain: DGGITQSPKYLFRKEGQNVTLSCEQNLNHDAMYWYRQDPGQGLRLIYYSQIVNDFQKGDIAEGYSVSREKKESFPLTVTSAQKNPTAFYLCASSPQGQNTEAFFGQGTRLTVV.

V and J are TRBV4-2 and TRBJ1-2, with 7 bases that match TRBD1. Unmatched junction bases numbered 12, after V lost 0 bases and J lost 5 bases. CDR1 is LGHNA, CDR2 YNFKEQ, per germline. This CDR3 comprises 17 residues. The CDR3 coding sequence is TGTGCCAGCAGCCAAGATCCTGGCAGGGGGTTACAATATGGCTACACCTTC. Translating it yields CASSQDPGRGLQYGYTF.

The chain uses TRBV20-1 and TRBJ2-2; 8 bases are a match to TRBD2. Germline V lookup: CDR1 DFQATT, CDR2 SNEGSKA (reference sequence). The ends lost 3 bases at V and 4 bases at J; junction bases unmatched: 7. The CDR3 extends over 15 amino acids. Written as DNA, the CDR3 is TGCAGTGCTAGTTTGCGGGAGGCAGGCACCGGGGAGCTGTTTTTT. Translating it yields CSASLREAGTGELFF.

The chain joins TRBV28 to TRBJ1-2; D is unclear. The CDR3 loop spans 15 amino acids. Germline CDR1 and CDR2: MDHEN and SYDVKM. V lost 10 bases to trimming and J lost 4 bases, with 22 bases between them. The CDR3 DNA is TGTGCCATATCCCGGGTAGGAGGGCCCCTCTATGGCTACACCTTC. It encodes CAISRVGGPLYGYTF.

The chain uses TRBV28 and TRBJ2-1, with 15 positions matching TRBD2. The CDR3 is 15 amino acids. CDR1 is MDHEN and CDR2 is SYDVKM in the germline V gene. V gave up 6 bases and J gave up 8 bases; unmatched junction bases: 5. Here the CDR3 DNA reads TGTGCCAGCAGGCCGGGACTAGCGGGAGGAGATGAGCAGTTCTTC. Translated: CASRPGLAGGDEQFF.

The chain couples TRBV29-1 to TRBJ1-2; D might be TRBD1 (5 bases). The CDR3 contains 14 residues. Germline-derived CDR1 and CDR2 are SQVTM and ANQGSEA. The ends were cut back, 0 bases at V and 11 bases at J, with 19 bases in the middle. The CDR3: CSVEDRQGERVYTF. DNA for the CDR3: TGCAGCGTTGAAGATCGCCAGGGCGAAAGAGTGTACACCTTC.

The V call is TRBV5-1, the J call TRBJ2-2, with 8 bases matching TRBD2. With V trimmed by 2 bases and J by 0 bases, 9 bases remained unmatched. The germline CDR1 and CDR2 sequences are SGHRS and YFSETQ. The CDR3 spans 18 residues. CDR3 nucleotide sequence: TGCGCCAGCAGCTTAAGCCCAGCGGGAGTGACGAACACCGGGGAGCTGTTTTTT. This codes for CASSLSPAGVTNTGELFF.

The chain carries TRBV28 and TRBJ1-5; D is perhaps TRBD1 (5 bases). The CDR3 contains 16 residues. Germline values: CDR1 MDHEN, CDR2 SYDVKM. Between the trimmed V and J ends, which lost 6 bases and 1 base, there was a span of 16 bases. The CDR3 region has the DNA TGTGCCAGCAGCCGAATCAGGGTCGGAAGCAATCAGCCCCAGCATTTT. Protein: CASSRIRVGSNQPQHF.

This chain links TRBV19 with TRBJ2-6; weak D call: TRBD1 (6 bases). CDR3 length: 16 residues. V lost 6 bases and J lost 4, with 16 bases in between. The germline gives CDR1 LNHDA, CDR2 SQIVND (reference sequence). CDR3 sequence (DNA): TGTGCCAGTAGAACGGATACAGGGTTCGGGGCCAACGTCCTGACTTTC. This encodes CASRTDTGFGANVLTF.

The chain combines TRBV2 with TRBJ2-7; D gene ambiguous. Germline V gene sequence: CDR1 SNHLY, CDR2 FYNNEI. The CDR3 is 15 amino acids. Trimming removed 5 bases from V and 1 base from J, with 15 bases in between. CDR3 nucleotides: TGTGCCAGCAGTCGAGCCTTCTCCTATTCCTACGAGCAGTACTTC. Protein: CASSRAFSYSYEQYF.

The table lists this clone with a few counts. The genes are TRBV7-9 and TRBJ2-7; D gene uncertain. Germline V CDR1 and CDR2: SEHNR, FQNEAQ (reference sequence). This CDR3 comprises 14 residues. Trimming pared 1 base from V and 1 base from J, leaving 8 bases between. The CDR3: CASSLGFGSYEQYF. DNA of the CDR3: TGTGCCAGCAGCTTAGGGTTCGGGTCCTACGAGCAGTACTTC.

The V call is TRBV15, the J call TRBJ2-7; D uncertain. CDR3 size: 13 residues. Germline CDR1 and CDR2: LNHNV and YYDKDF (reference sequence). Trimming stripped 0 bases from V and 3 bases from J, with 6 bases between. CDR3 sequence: CATSRDPDYEQYF. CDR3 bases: TGTGCCACCAGCAGAGATCCAGACTACGAGCAGTACTTC.

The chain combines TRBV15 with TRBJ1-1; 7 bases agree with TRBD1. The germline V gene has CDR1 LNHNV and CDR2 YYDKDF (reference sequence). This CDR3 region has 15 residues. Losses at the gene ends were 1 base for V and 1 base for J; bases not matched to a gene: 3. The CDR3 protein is CATSRAGTANTEAFF. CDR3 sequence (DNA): TGTGCCACCAGCAGAGCCGGGACAGCGAACACTGAAGCTTTCTTT. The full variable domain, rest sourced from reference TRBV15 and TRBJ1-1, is DAMVIQNPRYQVTQFGKPVTLSCSQTLNHNVMYWYQQKSSQAPKLLFHYYDKDFNNEADTPDNFQSRRPNTSFCFLDIRSPGLGDTAMYLCATSRAGTANTEAFFGQGTRLTVV.

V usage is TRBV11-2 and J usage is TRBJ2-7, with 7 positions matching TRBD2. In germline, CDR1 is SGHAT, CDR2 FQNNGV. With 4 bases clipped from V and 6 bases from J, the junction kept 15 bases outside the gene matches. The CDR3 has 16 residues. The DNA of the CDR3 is TGTGCCAGCAGCTCCCCGGCTTTTGCGGGAGAGGGCGAGCAGTACTTC. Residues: CASSSPAFAGEGEQYF.

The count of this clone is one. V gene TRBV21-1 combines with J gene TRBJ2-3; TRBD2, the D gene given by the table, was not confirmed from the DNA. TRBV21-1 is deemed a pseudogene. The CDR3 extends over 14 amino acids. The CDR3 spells CASSKEAVPDTQYF. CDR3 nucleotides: TGTGCCAGCAGCAAAGAGGCGGTCCCAGATACGCAGTATTTT.

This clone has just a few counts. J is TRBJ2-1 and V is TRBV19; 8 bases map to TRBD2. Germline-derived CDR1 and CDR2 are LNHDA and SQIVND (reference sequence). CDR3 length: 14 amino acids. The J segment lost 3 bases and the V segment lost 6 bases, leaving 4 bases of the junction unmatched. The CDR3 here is CASSRAGDYNEQFF. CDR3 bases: TGTGCCAGTAGCCGAGCGGGAGACTACAATGAGCAGTTCTTC.

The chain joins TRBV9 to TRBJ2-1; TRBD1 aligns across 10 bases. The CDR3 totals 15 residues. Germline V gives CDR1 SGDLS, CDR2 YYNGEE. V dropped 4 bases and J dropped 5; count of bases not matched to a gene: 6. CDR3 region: CASSPLGQGNNEQFF. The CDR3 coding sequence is TGTGCCAGCAGCCCCTTGGGACAGGGGAACAATGAGCAGTTCTTC.

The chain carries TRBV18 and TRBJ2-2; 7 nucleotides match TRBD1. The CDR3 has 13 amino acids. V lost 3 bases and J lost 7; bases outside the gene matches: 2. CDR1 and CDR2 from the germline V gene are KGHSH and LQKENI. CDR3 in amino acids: CASSPQGVGELFF. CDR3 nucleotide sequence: TGTGCCAGCTCACCGCAGGGGGTCGGGGAGCTGTTTTTT.

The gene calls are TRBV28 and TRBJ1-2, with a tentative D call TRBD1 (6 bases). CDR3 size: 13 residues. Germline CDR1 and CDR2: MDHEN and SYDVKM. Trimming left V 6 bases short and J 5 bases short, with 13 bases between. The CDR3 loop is CASSYTGRYGYTF. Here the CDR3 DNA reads TGTGCCAGCAGCTATACAGGGCGTTATGGCTACACCTTC.

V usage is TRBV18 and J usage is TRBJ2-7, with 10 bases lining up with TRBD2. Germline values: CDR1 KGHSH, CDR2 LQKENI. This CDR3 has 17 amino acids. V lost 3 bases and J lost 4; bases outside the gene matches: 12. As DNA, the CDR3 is TGTGCCAGCTCACCTACCCCCCTAGCGGGAGATTGGTACGAGCAGTACTTC. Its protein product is CASSPTPLAGDWYEQYF.

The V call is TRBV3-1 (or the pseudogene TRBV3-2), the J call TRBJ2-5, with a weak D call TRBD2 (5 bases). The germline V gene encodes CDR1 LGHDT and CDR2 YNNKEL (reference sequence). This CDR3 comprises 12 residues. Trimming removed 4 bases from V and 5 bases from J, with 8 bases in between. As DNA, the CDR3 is TGTGCCAGCAGCCCAGAGCGGGAGACCCAGTACTTC. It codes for CASSPERETQYF.